Presented here are 8 T cell receptor beta chains from one specimen sequenced in a study of OX40 agonist ivuxolimab in advanced cancers. The assay was immunoSEQ multiplex PCR, and TCRdb's table has in-frame clones only and misses some. The repertoire holds more than 60,000 clones, 70% to 90% seen once, with roughly 4.2% in the top ten. The specimen was CD4+ or CD8+ T cells sorted from blood, collected in a trial of the OX40 agonist ivuxolimab. The receptors derive from an adult with an advanced solid tumor such as melanoma, head and neck, liver or kidney cancer.

The chain recombines TRBV11-3 with TRBJ2-2; D might be TRBD2 (5 bases). Trimming cost V 7 bases and J 5 bases, with 11 bases left between them. The CDR3 is 13 amino acids. The germline V gene encodes CDR1 SGHNT and CDR2 YENEEA. The CDR3 coding sequence is TGTGCCAGCACCCGACGGGAAACCGGGGAGCTGTTTTTT. Translated, it gives CASTRRETGELFF.

The chain combines TRBV6-5 with TRBJ2-3; TRBD2 agrees at 7 bases. This CDR3 comprises 15 residues. The ends lost 0 bases at V and 1 base at J; junction bases unmatched: 1. Per germline, CDR1 MNHEY and CDR2 SVGAGI. The CDR3 sequence: CASSYSLAGTDTQYF. The CDR3, as DNA: TGTGCCAGCAGTTACTCCCTAGCGGGCACAGATACGCAGTATTTT.

This chain connects TRBV19 to TRBJ2-3; 8 positions match TRBD1. Germline CDR1 reads LNHDA; CDR2 reads SQIVND (reference sequence). V was pared by 3 bases and J by 1 base, with 3 bases of the junction left unmatched. This CDR3 has 15 residues. The CDR3: CASSMPGGRTDTQYF. CDR3 nucleotide sequence: TGTGCCAGTAGTATGCCAGGGGGCCGCACAGATACGCAGTATTTT.

V and J are TRBV7-9 and TRBJ2-2, with TRBD2 as a possible D gene (7 bases). V was clipped by 2 bases and J by 3 bases, with 13 bases between them. Germline CDR1 SEHNR, CDR2 FQNEAQ (reference sequence). The CDR3 length is 16 residues. The CDR3 reads CASSLFRGADTGELFF. CDR3 DNA: TGTGCCAGCAGCTTATTTCGGGGGGCGGACACCGGGGAGCTGTTTTTT.

V usage is TRBV10-3 and J usage is TRBJ1-3; D may be TRBD1 (6 bases). Trimming shortened V by 3 bases and J by 4 bases, and 10 bases separated the two germline ends. This CDR3 contains 14 residues. The V gene's germline CDR1 is ENHRY and CDR2 SYGVKD. CDR3 sequence (DNA): TGTGCCATCAGTGACTCAGGGGACGGAAACACCATATATTTT. As protein: CAISDSGDGNTIYF.

The chain recombines TRBV29-1 with TRBJ1-2; D remains ambiguous. From germline, CDR1 is SQVTM and CDR2 ANQGSEA. The CDR3 is made up of 15 amino acids. V lost 3 bases and J 1 base, leaving 15 bases between the germline ends. In DNA, the CDR3 is TGCAGCGTTGAGGTGGACGGAAGACTTAACTATGGCTACACCTTC. It yields the protein CSVEVDGRLNYGYTF. The full variable domain, its missing parts supplied by reference TRBV29-1 and TRBJ1-2, is SAVISQKPSRDICQRGTSLTIQCQVDSQVTMMFWYRQQPGQSLTLIATANQGSEATYESGFVIDKFPISRPNLTFSTLTVSNMSPEDSSIYLCSVEVDGRLNYGYTFGSGTRLTVV.

This chain links TRBV2 with TRBJ1-6; TRBD1 matches at 8 bases. Trimming took 6 bases from V and 5 from J; bases not matched to a gene: 6. Germline V gene data show CDR1 as SNHLY and CDR2 as FYNNEI. The CDR3 sequence is 15 residues long. CDR3 nucleotides: TGTGCCAGCAGGGGACAGGTAGCCGATAATTCACCCCTCCACTTT. Its translation: CASRGQVADNSPLHF. Variable domain in full (rest from reference TRBV2 and TRBJ1-6): EPEVTQTPSHQVTQMGQEVILRCVPISNHLYFYWYRQILGQKVEFLVSFYNNEISEKSEIFDDQFSVERPDGSNFTLKIRSTKLEDSAMYFCASRGQVADNSPLHFGNGTRLTVT.

This clone was recorded only once. The chain recombines TRBV5-1 with TRBJ1-4; no reliable D call. Deletions cut 0 bases from V and 8 bases from J, with 11 bases between. Germline V gives CDR1 SGHRS, CDR2 YFSETQ. The CDR3 is 14 residues long. CDR3 sequence (DNA): TGCGCCAGCAGCTTGGCCGACCCCGGGGAAAAACTGTTTTTT. Encoded protein: CASSLADPGEKLFF.